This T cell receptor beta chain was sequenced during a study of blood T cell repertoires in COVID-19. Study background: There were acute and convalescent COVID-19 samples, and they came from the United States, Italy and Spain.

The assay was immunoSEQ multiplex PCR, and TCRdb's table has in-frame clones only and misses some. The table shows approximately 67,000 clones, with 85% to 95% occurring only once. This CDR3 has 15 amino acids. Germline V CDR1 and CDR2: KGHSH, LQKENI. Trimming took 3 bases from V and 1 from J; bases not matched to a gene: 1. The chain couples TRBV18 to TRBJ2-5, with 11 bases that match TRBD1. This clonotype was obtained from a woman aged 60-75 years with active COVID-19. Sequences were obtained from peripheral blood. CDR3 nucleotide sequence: TGTGCCAGCTCACCCGGGACAGGGGGCCAAGAGACCCAGTACTTC. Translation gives CASSPGTGGQETQYF.